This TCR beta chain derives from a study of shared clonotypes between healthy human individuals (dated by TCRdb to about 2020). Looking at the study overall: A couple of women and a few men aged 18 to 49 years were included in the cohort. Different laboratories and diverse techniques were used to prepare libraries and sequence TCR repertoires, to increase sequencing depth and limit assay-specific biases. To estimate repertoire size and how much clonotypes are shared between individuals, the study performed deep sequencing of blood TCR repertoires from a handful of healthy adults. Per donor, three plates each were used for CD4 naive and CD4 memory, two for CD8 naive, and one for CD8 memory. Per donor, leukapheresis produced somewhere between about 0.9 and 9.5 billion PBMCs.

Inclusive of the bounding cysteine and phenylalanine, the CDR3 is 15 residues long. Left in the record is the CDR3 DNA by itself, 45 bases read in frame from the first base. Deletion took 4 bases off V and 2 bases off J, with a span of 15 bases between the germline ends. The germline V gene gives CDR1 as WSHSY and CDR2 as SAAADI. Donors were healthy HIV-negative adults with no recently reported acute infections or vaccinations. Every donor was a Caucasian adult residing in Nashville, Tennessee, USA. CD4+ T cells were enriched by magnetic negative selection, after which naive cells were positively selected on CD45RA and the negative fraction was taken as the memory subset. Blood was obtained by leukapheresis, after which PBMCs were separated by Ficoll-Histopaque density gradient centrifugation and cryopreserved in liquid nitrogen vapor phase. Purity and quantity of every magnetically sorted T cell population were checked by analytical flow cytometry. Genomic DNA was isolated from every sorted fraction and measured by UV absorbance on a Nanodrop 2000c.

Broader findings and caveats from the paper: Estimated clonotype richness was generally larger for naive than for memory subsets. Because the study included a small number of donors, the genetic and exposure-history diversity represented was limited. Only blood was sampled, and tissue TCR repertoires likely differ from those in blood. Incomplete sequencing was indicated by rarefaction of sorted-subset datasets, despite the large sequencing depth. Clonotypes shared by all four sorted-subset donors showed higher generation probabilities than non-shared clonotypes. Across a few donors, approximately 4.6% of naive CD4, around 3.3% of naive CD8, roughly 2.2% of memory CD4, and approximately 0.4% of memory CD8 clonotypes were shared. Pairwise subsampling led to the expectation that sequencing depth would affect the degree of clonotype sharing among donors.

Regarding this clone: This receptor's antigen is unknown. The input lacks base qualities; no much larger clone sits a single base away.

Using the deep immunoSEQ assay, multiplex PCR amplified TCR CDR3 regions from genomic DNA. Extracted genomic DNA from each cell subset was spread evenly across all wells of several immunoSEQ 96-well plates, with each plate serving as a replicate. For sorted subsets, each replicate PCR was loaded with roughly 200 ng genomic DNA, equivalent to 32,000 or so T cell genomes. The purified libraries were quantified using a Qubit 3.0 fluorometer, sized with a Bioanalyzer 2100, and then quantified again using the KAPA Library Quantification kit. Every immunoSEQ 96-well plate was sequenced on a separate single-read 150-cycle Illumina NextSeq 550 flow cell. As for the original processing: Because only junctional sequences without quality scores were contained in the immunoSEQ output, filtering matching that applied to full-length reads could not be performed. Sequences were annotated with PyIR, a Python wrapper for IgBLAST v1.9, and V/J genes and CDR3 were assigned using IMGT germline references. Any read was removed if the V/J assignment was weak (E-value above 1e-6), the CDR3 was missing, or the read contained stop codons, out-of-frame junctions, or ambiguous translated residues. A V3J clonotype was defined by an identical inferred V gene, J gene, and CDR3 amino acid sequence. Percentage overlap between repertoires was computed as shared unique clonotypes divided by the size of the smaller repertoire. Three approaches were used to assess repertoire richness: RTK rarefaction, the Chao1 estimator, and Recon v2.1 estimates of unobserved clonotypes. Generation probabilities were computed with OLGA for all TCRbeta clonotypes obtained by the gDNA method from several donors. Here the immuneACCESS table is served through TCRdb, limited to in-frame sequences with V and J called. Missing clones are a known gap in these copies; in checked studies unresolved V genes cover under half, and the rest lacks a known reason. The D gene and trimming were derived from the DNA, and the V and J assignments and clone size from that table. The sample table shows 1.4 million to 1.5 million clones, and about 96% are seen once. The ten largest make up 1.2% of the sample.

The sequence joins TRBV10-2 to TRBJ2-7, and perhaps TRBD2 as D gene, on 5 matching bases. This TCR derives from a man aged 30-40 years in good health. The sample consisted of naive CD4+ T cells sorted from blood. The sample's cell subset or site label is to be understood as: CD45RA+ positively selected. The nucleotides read TGCGCCAGCAGTGGACTTCCCTCCGGGGCCTACGAGCAGTACTTC. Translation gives CASSGLPSGAYEQYF.